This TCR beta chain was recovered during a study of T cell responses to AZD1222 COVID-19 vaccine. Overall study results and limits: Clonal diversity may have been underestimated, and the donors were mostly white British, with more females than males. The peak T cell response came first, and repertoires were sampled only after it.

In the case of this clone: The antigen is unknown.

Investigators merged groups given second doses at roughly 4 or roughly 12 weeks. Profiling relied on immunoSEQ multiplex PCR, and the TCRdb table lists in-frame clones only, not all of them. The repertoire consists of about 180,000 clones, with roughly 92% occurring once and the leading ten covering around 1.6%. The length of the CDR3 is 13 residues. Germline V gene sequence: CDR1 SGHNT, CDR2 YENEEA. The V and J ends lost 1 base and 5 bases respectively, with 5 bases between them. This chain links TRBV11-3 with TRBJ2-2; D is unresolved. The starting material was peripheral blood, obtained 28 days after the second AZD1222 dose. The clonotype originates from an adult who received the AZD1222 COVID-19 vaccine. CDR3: CASSLGGTGELFF. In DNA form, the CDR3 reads TGTGCCAGCAGCTTAGGTGGGACCGGGGAGCTGTTTTTT. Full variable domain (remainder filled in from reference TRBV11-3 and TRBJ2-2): EAGVVQSPRYKIIEKKQPVAFWCNPISGHNTLYWYLQNLGQGPELLIRYENEEAVDDSQLPKDRFSAERLKGVDSTLKIQPAELGDSAVYLCASSLGGTGELFFGEGSRLTVL.